Presented here are 21 T cell receptor beta chains from one specimen sequenced in a study of T cell changes during pregnancy in multiple sclerosis. Produced via immunoSEQ multiplex PCR; TCRdb's table is partial and in-frame only. The sample lists 90,000 to 100,000 clones, just over 90% occurring once. Sample: peripheral blood, taken after pregnancy. The receptors shown here come from a female donor in good health, enrolled as a control in a pregnancy study.

The chain joins TRBV5-1 to TRBJ1-4, with unresolved D. Trimming took 0 bases from V and 4 from J, leaving 4 bases between them. Germline V lookup: CDR1 SGHRS, CDR2 YFSETQ. The CDR3 is 13 amino acids. CDR3 in amino acids: CASSLGHNEKLFF. The CDR3 DNA follows: TGCGCCAGCAGCTTGGGACATAATGAAAAACTGTTTTTT. Based on the CDR3 plus reference TRBV5-1 and TRBJ1-4, the full variable domain is KAGVTQTPRYLIKTRGQQVTLSCSPISGHRSVSWYQQTPGQGLQFLFEYFSETQRNKGNFPGRFSGRQFSNSRSEMNVSTLELGDSALYLCASSLGHNEKLFFGSGTQLSVL.

The chain combines TRBV9 with TRBJ2-6; TRBD2 might be the D (6 bases). Per the germline V gene, CDR1 is SGDLS and CDR2 is YYNGEE. There are 16 residues in the CDR3. Trimming took 3 bases from V and 1 from J, leaving 11 bases between them. DNA for the CDR3: TGTGCCAGCAGCGCTAATCGGGGGTCTGGGGCCAACGTCCTGACTTTC. It is translated as CASSANRGSGANVLTF.

The chain joins TRBV4-2 to TRBJ1-2, with 8 bases matching TRBD1. The CDR3 is 16 residues long. Per the germline V gene, CDR1 is LGHNA and CDR2 is YNFKEQ. Trimming removed 3 bases from V and 3 bases from J; junction bases left unmatched: 9. CDR3 loop: CASSQVGQGTDYGYTF. The CDR3 region has the DNA TGTGCCAGCAGCCAGGTAGGACAGGGAACGGACTATGGCTACACCTTC.

The V and J genes are TRBV23-1 and TRBJ1-6; D is undetermined. TRBV23-1 is recorded as an ORF, its role being uncertain. The CDR3 spans 15 residues. The V end lost 7 bases, the J end lost 10 bases, and 20 bases lay between the germline ends. DNA for the CDR3: TGCGCCAGCATCCTGCCGGGAGCATACCAGTCACCCCTCCACTTT. This translates into CASILPGAYQSPLHF.

The V gene is TRBV4-1, the J gene TRBJ2-1; 13 bases map to TRBD2. This CDR3 contains 17 residues. Germline V lookup: CDR1 MGHRA, CDR2 YSYEKL. The junction had 9 bases not matched to a gene; V was cut back by 0 bases and J by 10 bases. The DNA for the CDR3 is TGCGCCAGCAGCCAAGAGGGAACTAGCGGGGGGGCAAGAGAGCAGTTCTTC. The encoded protein is CASSQEGTSGGAREQFF.

There are many counts of this clone. This chain joins TRBV6-1 and TRBJ1-5; D perhaps matches TRBD1 (6 bases). Trimming removed 4 bases from V and 6 bases from J, with 19 bases in between. The germline V gene encodes CDR1 MNHNS and CDR2 SASEGT. The CDR3 spans 16 residues. Here the CDR3 DNA reads TGTGCCAGCAGTGCCCGGGGGGCTAGAGTCTCTCAGCCCCAGCATTTT. Its protein is CASSARGARVSQPQHF.

The chain employs TRBV4-1 and TRBJ1-1; 7 bases are shared with TRBD1. CDR1 MGHRA and CDR2 YSYEKL come from the germline V gene. This CDR3 contains 18 residues. Trimming took 1 base from V and 5 from J; bases not matched to a gene: 16. The CDR3 loop reads CASSQGSVTGSLGTEAFF. The CDR3 DNA reads TGCGCCAGCAGCCAAGGTTCCGTGACAGGGAGCTTGGGAACTGAAGCTTTCTTT.

The chain uses TRBV30 and TRBJ2-1; D uncertain. Germline-derived CDR1 and CDR2 are GTSNPN and SVGIG (reference sequence). The CDR3 runs 13 residues. V lost 2 bases, J lost 2 bases, and 7 bases lay in between. The CDR3 DNA reads as TGTGCCTGGAGTCCAGATCCCTACAATGAGCAGTTCTTC. The encoded protein is CAWSPDPYNEQFF.

This chain uses TRBV4-1 with TRBJ1-4; D is undetermined. The germline V and J ends were trimmed by 6 bases and 2 bases, with 7 bases remaining between them. The CDR3 covers 13 residues. Per germline, CDR1 MGHRA and CDR2 YSYEKL. The CDR3 sequence: CASSRVTNEKLFF. The CDR3 DNA is TGCGCCAGCAGTCGGGTGACTAATGAAAAACTGTTTTTT.

This chain links TRBV25-1 with TRBJ2-7; a possible D gene is TRBD2 (6 bases). The CDR3 length is 13 residues. The germline V gene has CDR1 MGHDK and CDR2 SYGVNS. The germline V and J ends were trimmed by 6 bases and 1 base, with 10 bases remaining between them. The CDR3 bases are TGTGCCAGCAGGGAAGCGGGTTCCTACGAGCAGTACTTC. It specifies CASREAGSYEQYF.

J is TRBJ2-3 and V is TRBV6-4, with 8 nucleotides matching TRBD2. J lost 3 bases, V lost 8 bases, and 7 bases had no gene match. The CDR3 is 14 amino acids. CDR1 is MRHNA, CDR2 SNTAGT, per germline. The CDR3 protein is CASARGGETDTQYF. In DNA, the CDR3 is TGTGCCAGCGCCCGGGGGGGCGAAACAGATACGCAGTATTTT.

V and J are TRBV15 and TRBJ1-3, with D uncertain. The CDR3 loop spans 14 amino acids. V lost 1 base to trimming and J lost 0 bases, with 4 bases between them. From germline, CDR1 is LNHNV and CDR2 YYDKDF (reference sequence). In DNA form, the CDR3 reads TGTGCCACCAGCAGAGCCTACTCTGGAAACACCATATATTTT. Translated, it gives CATSRAYSGNTIYF. The whole variable domain, filled in from reference TRBV15 and TRBJ1-3, reads DAMVIQNPRYQVTQFGKPVTLSCSQTLNHNVMYWYQQKSSQAPKLLFHYYDKDFNNEADTPDNFQSRRPNTSFCFLDIRSPGLGDTAMYLCATSRAYSGNTIYFGEGSWLTVV.

CDR3 protein: CASSLPVRAYEQYF. CDR3 nucleotides: TGTGCCAGCAGCTTACCTGTGAGGGCCTACGAGCAGTACTTC. This rearrangement joins TRBV7-2 to TRBJ2-7; perhaps TRBD2 as D (5 bases). Trimming pared 2 bases from V and 2 bases from J, leaving 10 bases between. The germline gives CDR1 SGHTA, CDR2 FQGNSA. This CDR3 has 14 residues.

This clone was picked up one time. The rearrangement joins TRBV28 to TRBJ2-7, with TRBD2 matching 7 bases. The CDR3 is 15 amino acids. After removal of 0 bases from V and 3 bases from J, the junction contained 5 bases not matched to a gene. Germline V gives CDR1 MDHEN, CDR2 SYDVKM. The CDR3 DNA sequence: TGTGCCAGCAGTTTATGGGGCAGGGAGGGCTACGAGCAGTACTTC. Its translation is CASSLWGREGYEQYF.

This clone has more than one count but fewer than ten. The chain couples TRBV27 to TRBJ2-3; D unresolved. V lost 6 bases and J 6 bases, leaving 7 bases between the germline ends. From germline, CDR1 is MNHEY and CDR2 SMNVEV (reference sequence). The CDR3 loop spans 11 amino acids. This CDR3 reads CASRQYDTQYF. CDR3 nucleotide sequence: TGTGCCAGCAGACAGTATGATACGCAGTATTTT.

The table lists this clone with a count of one. CDR3 sequence reads: CASRSRQVNTEAFF. In nucleotides, the CDR3 is TGCGCCAGCAGATCCCGACAGGTGAACACTGAAGCTTTCTTT. This chain joins TRBV5-1 and TRBJ1-1; TRBD1 is a possible D gene (6 bases). This CDR3 contains 14 residues. The germline CDR1 and CDR2 sequences are SGHRS and YFSETQ. Trimming took 5 bases from V and 0 from J, leaving 11 bases between them.

The chain is built from TRBV29-1 and TRBJ2-2, with 7 nucleotides matching TRBD2. Trimming took 6 bases from V and 0 from J; bases not matched to a gene: 4. The CDR3 loop spans 14 amino acids. Germline values: CDR1 SQVTM, CDR2 ANQGSEA. The CDR3 region has the DNA TGCAGCGTGGGGAGCGGGGCGAACACCGGGGAGCTGTTTTTT. Translating it yields CSVGSGANTGELFF.

CDR3 DNA sequence: TGTGCTAGTGGGAAGGGGGGACAGAGCTCCTACAATGAGCAGTTCTTC. Translating gives CASGKGGQSSYNEQFF. The chain recombines TRBV12-5 with TRBJ2-1; weak D call: TRBD1 (7 bases). The CDR3 consists of 16 residues. The germline V and J ends were trimmed by 6 bases and 0 bases, with 15 bases remaining between them. Germline CDR1 LGHNT, CDR2 FRNRAP.

This clone was found once. The chain carries TRBV2 and TRBJ2-3, with 12 positions matching TRBD1. CDR1 and CDR2 from the germline V gene are SNHLY and FYNNEI. The CDR3 has 20 amino acids. With V trimmed by 5 bases and J by 6 bases, 21 bases remained unmatched. The CDR3 DNA is TGTGCCAGCAGTCCAACCGGGACAGGGGGCTTGAAGGACTCCCTCGATACGCAGTATTTT. Translating gives CASSPTGTGGLKDSLDTQYF.

This sequence joins TRBV27 and TRBJ2-7, with D perhaps TRBD2 (7 bases). The V gene lost 4 bases and the J gene lost 2 bases, with 18 bases spanning the gap. The CDR3 totals 16 residues. Germline lookup yields CDR1 MNHEY and CDR2 SMNVEV (reference sequence). This CDR3 reads CASSSLRGGWTYEQYF. CDR3 coding DNA: TGTGCCAGCAGTTCACTAAGGGGGGGGTGGACCTACGAGCAGTACTTC.

V is TRBV7-9 and J is TRBJ2-7, with D perhaps matching TRBD1 (5 bases). V was shortened by 2 bases and J by 2 bases, with 13 bases between the two germline ends. The length of the CDR3 is 15 residues. Germline lookup yields CDR1 SEHNR and CDR2 FQNEAQ (reference sequence). CDR3: CASSLMAGPPYEQYF. As DNA, the CDR3 is TGTGCCAGCAGCTTAATGGCAGGGCCCCCCTACGAGCAGTACTTC.